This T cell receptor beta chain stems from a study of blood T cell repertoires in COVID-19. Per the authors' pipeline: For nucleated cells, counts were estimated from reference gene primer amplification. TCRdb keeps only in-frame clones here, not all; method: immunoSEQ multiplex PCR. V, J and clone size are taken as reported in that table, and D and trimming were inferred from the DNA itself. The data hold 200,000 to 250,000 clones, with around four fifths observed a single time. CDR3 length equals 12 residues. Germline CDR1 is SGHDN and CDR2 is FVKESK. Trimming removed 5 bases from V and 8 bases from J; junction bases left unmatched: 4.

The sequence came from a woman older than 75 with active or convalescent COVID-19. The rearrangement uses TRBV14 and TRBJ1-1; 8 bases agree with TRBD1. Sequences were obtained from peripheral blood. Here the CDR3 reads CASSYRDREAFF. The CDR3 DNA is TGTGCCAGCAGCTACCGGGACAGGGAAGCTTTCTTT. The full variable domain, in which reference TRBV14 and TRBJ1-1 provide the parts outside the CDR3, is EAGVTQFPSHSVIEKGQTVTLRCDPISGHDNLYWYRRVMGKEIKFLLHFVKESKQDESGMPNNRFLAERTGGTYSTLKVQPAELEDSGVYFCASSYRDREAFFGQGTRLTVV.